The 20 T cell receptor beta chains given below trace back to one sample, sequenced in a study of T cell changes during pregnancy in multiple sclerosis. Sequencing was performed with immunoSEQ multiplex PCR; in TCRdb, only in-frame clones are kept and a portion is missing. The sample contains approximately 68,000 clones, 91% of which appear only once. Sequencing used peripheral blood, obtained in the third trimester of pregnancy. Receptor source: a female donor in good health, enrolled as a control in a pregnancy study.

V is TRBV5-1 and J is TRBJ1-4; a possible D gene is TRBD1 (6 bases). The CDR3 consists of 15 residues. V lost 4 bases and J lost 0, with 10 bases in between. Per germline, CDR1 SGHRS and CDR2 YFSETQ. CDR3 bases: TGCGCCAGCAGCGGGGGACACGCAACTAATGAAAAACTGTTTTTT. Encoded protein: CASSGGHATNEKLFF.

The chain joins TRBV30 to TRBJ1-5, with 7 bases identical to TRBD1. V trimming: 5 bases; J trimming: 4 bases; junction bases outside the gene matches: 8. The CDR3 extends over 14 amino acids. The germline V gene has CDR1 GTSNPN and CDR2 SVGIG (reference sequence). The CDR3 loop is CAWGRTGSNQPQHF. For the CDR3, the DNA is TGTGCCTGGGGTAGGACAGGTTCGAATCAGCCCCAGCATTTT.

V usage is TRBV6-5 and J usage is TRBJ2-5, with TRBD1 identical over 7 bases. The DNA end lines up better with TRBJ2-7; the J call may be wrong. CDR3 size: 14 residues. The V gene's germline CDR1 is MNHEY and CDR2 SVGAGI. The CDR3 nucleotides read TGTGCCAGCAGTTACTCGCACAGGGGAAGCGAGCAGTACTTC. Protein: CASSYSHRGSEQYF.

This sequence joins TRBV19 and TRBJ2-7, with TRBD2 matching 7 bases. Per germline, CDR1 LNHDA and CDR2 SQIVND (reference sequence). After removal of 0 bases from V and 5 bases from J, the junction contained 7 bases not matched to a gene. The CDR3 sequence is 15 residues long. CDR3 DNA sequence: TGTGCCAGTAGTATAGATCGCAGCGGGACGAACGAGCAGTACTTC. It codes for CASSIDRSGTNEQYF.

This chain links TRBV12-5 with TRBJ2-1, with D tentatively TRBD2 (5 bases). V dropped 1 base and J dropped 6 bases, with 7 bases sitting between them. The CDR3 consists of 13 residues. Germline CDR1 is LGHNT and CDR2 is FRNRAP. This CDR3 is CASGLGLFNEQFF. In DNA form, the CDR3 reads TGTGCTAGTGGTTTGGGACTATTCAATGAGCAGTTCTTC.

V and J are TRBV11-2 and TRBJ1-2; D ambiguous. Germline values: CDR1 SGHAT, CDR2 FQNNGV. Trimming took 5 bases from V and 0 from J, leaving 16 bases between them. The CDR3 has 16 residues. CDR3 region: CASSRFQLRSNYGYTF. The CDR3, as DNA: TGTGCCAGCAGCCGTTTTCAACTCCGATCTAACTATGGCTACACCTTC.

This clone was counted a few times. This chain links TRBV5-6 with TRBJ1-1; TRBD1 is a possible D gene (5 bases). The germline V gene encodes CDR1 SGHDT and CDR2 YYEEEE. The V and J ends lost 0 bases and 10 bases respectively, with 10 bases between them. The CDR3 is 12 residues long. The CDR3 nucleotides read TGTGCCAGCAGCTTGGACAGGCAGGGAGCTTTCTTT. Protein product: CASSLDRQGAFF.

The chain uses TRBV7-2 and TRBJ1-6; no definite D call. The germline CDR1 and CDR2 sequences are SGHTA and FQGNSA. V gave up 1 base and J gave up 8 bases, with 9 bases separating them. The CDR3 length is 14 residues. CDR3 sequence: CASSLVVQDSPLHF. Written as DNA, the CDR3 is TGTGCCAGCAGCTTAGTCGTTCAGGATTCACCCCTCCACTTT.

This clone was observed once. V gene TRBV6-1 combines with J gene TRBJ1-1; 10 nucleotides align to TRBD1. Per the germline V gene, CDR1 is MNHNS and CDR2 is SASEGT. The length of the CDR3 is 15 residues. Trimming removed 6 bases from V and 0 bases from J; junction bases left unmatched: 4. This CDR3 is CASRDRGAMNTEAFF. As DNA, the CDR3 is TGTGCCAGCAGGGACAGGGGGGCCATGAACACTGAAGCTTTCTTT.

The V call is TRBV20-1, the J call TRBJ2-5; D is unresolved. The V end was cut by 4 bases, the J end by 4 bases, with 4 bases between. The CDR3 covers 10 residues. CDR1 and CDR2 from the germline V gene are DFQATT and SNEGSKA (reference sequence). The CDR3 coding sequence is TGCAGTGCTACCGGAGAGACCCAGTACTTC. It specifies CSATGETQYF.

The CDR3 region is CASTSTGANYEQYF. The CDR3 DNA is TGTGCCAGCACCTCGACAGGGGCGAACTACGAGCAGTACTTC. V gene TRBV6-5 combines with J gene TRBJ2-7; the match to TRBD1 covers 8 bases. The V gene end was trimmed by 7 bases and the J gene end by 3 bases; junction bases not matched to a gene: 8. Germline CDR1 MNHEY, CDR2 SVGAGI. The CDR3 extends over 14 amino acids.

The rearrangement uses TRBV5-1 and TRBJ1-5; no clear D. Germline-derived CDR1 and CDR2 are SGHRS and YFSETQ. This CDR3 is 13 amino acids long. V was clipped by 0 bases and J by 5 bases, with 6 bases between them. The CDR3 spells CASSLGQDQPQHF. CDR3 nucleotide sequence: TGCGCCAGCAGCTTGGGACAAGATCAGCCCCAGCATTTT.

This chain joins TRBV6-5 and TRBJ1-5, with D unclear. Germline CDR1 MNHEY, CDR2 SVGAGI. V was cut by 0 bases and J by 0 bases, with 9 bases left in between. The CDR3 sequence is 16 residues long. The CDR3 spells CASSYSRTPSNQPQHF. In DNA form, the CDR3 reads TGTGCCAGCAGTTACTCGAGGACTCCTAGCAATCAGCCCCAGCATTTT.

The rearrangement uses TRBV10-2 and TRBJ1-6; no clear D gene. CDR1 is WSHSY and CDR2 is SAAADI in the germline V gene. The CDR3 contains 14 residues. Trimming left V 4 bases short and J 0 bases short, with 4 bases between. The CDR3 protein is CASSAFSYNSPLHF. Here the CDR3 DNA reads TGCGCCAGCAGTGCTTTCTCCTATAATTCACCCCTCCACTTT.

The chain uses TRBV19 and TRBJ1-5, with TRBD1 matching over 10 bases. V trimming: 4 bases; J trimming: 3 bases; junction bases outside the gene matches: 9. The CDR3 runs 17 residues. Germline V CDR1 and CDR2: LNHDA, SQIVND (reference sequence). CDR3 protein: CASSRRQGAANNQPQHF. In DNA, the CDR3 is TGTGCCAGTAGTAGAAGACAGGGGGCAGCCAACAATCAGCCCCAGCATTTT.

The chain joins TRBV19 to TRBJ1-3; D perhaps matches TRBD1 (6 bases). The V end lost 11 bases, the J end lost 1 base, and 15 bases lay between the germline ends. Germline V gene data show CDR1 as LNHDA and CDR2 as SQIVND (reference sequence). The CDR3 length is 14 residues. The CDR3 DNA reads TGTGCCTGCAAAACTAGGGGGTCTGGAAACACCATATATTTT. Its translation is CACKTRGSGNTIYF.

V gene TRBV15 combines with J gene TRBJ2-2; D is ambiguous. Germline CDR1 LNHNV, CDR2 YYDKDF (reference sequence). This CDR3 contains 13 residues. The germline V and J ends were trimmed by 3 bases and 1 base, with 3 bases remaining between them. CDR3 amino acids: CATSSRNTGELFF. Written as DNA, the CDR3 is TGTGCCACCAGCAGTAGGAACACCGGGGAGCTGTTTTTT.

The chain carries TRBV14 and TRBJ2-2; 8 bases fit TRBD1. The CDR3 consists of 14 residues. Per germline, CDR1 SGHDN and CDR2 FVKESK. V lost 3 bases and J lost 11; bases outside the gene matches: 8. CDR3 region: CASSHNRGSGELFF. Written as DNA, the CDR3 is TGTGCCAGCAGCCACAACAGGGGGAGTGGTGAGCTGTTTTTT.

The V gene is TRBV7-9, the J gene TRBJ1-6; TRBD1 is a possible D gene (5 bases). This CDR3 is built from 14 residues. Looked up from germline, CDR1 is SEHNR and CDR2 is FQNEAQ (reference sequence). Trimming stripped 5 bases from V and 7 bases from J, with 12 bases between. The CDR3: CASSVGGGNSPLHF. The CDR3 DNA reads TGTGCCAGCAGCGTGGGCGGGGGGAATTCACCCCTCCACTTT.

This chain joins TRBV4-2 and TRBJ1-1; maybe TRBD1 (5 bases). The CDR3 extends over 13 amino acids. V shed 4 bases and J shed 7 bases, with 13 bases lying between them. Germline loops: CDR1 LGHNA, CDR2 YNFKEQ. CDR3 coding DNA: TGTGCCAGCAGCCTTCGACAGTTGAATGAAGCTTTCTTT. Translating it yields CASSLRQLNEAFF.